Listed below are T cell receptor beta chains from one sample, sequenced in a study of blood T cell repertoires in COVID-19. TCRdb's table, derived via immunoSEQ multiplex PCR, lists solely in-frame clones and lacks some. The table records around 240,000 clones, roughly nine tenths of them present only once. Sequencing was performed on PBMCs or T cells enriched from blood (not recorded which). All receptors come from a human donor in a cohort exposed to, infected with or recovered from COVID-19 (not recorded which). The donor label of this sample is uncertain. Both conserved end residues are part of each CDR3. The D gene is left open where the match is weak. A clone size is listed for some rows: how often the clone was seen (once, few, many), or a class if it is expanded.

CDR3 DNA: TGTGCCGGAGGATCCACAGATACGCAGTATTTT
CDR3 protein: CAGGSTDTQYF
clone size: NA
D gene: NA
V gene: TRBV11-2
J gene: TRBJ2-3

CDR3 DNA: TGTGCCAGCAGTCTAAGGACAGCCTTGAACACTGAAGCTTTCTTT
CDR3 protein: CASSLRTALNTEAFF
clone size: NA
D gene: NA
V gene: TRBV6-5
J gene: TRBJ1-1

CDR3 DNA: TGTGCCAGCAGCCCAGGGCGCCTTGAAAAACTGTTTTTT
CDR3 protein: CASSPGRLEKLFF
clone size: few
D gene: NA
V gene: TRBV3-1/TRBV3-2
J gene: TRBJ1-4

CDR3 DNA: TGCAGCCTCCGAGGGACTAGCGGGGGGGAAGCAAACAATGAGCAGTTCTTC
CDR3 protein: CSLRGTSGGEANNEQFF
clone size: NA
D gene: TRBD2
V gene: TRBV29-1
J gene: TRBJ2-1

CDR3 DNA: TGTGCTAGTGGTTTAGGCAGGGGACTAAGCACAGATACGCAGTATTTT
CDR3 protein: CASGLGRGLSTDTQYF
clone size: NA
D gene: NA
V gene: TRBV12-5
J gene: TRBJ2-3

CDR3 DNA: TGTGCCAGCAGCTCCAACATCTATGGCTACACCTTC
CDR3 protein: CASSSNIYGYTF
clone size: few
D gene: NA
V gene: TRBV11-1
J gene: TRBJ1-2

CDR3 DNA: TGCGCCAGCAGCCACGGACAGGGTCCAGATACGCAGTATTTT
CDR3 protein: CASSHGQGPDTQYF
clone size: NA
D gene: TRBD1
V gene: TRBV5-1
J gene: TRBJ2-3

CDR3 DNA: TGTGCCAGCAGTTATGAGGGGAGGGGCTACACCTTC
CDR3 protein: CASSYEGRGYTF
clone size: NA
D gene: NA
V gene: TRBV6-5
J gene: TRBJ1-2

CDR3 DNA: TGTGCCAGCAGTGGACAGGGAAGATCACCCCTCCACTTT
CDR3 protein: CASSGQGRSPLHF
clone size: NA
D gene: TRBD1
V gene: TRBV12-3/TRBV12-4
J gene: TRBJ1-6

CDR3 DNA: TGTGCCACCAGCAGTCTCCACCCAATCCGGGACAGCTATGGCTACACCTTC
CDR3 protein: CATSSLHPIRDSYGYTF
clone size: NA
D gene: TRBD1
V gene: TRBV15
J gene: TRBJ1-2

CDR3 DNA: TGTGCCAGCTCACCAACCGGGACAGGGAATGGCTACACCTTC
CDR3 protein: CASSPTGTGNGYTF
clone size: NA
D gene: TRBD1
V gene: TRBV18
J gene: TRBJ1-2

CDR3 DNA: TGTGCCAGTAGTATACCAGGACTGGTGTACAATGAGCAGTTCTTC
CDR3 protein: CASSIPGLVYNEQFF
clone size: NA
D gene: NA
V gene: TRBV19
J gene: TRBJ2-1

CDR3 DNA: TGTGCCAGCAGCCCATGGGGACAGCCTAATCAGCCCCAGCATTTT
CDR3 protein: CASSPWGQPNQPQHF
clone size: NA
D gene: TRBD1
V gene: TRBV7-2
J gene: TRBJ1-5

CDR3 DNA: TGTGCCAGCGCCACAGGCGATAACTATGGCTACACCTTC
CDR3 protein: CASATGDNYGYTF
clone size: NA
D gene: NA
V gene: TRBV18
J gene: TRBJ1-2

CDR3 DNA: TGCGCCAGCAGCTTTCTAGCGGGGGATGACAATGAGCAGTTCTTC
CDR3 protein: CASSFLAGDDNEQFF
clone size: NA
D gene: TRBD2
V gene: TRBV5-1
J gene: TRBJ2-1

CDR3 DNA: TGTGCCAGCAGCTCCCTGACAGAAGCTTTCTTT
CDR3 protein: CASSSLTEAFF
clone size: NA
D gene: NA
V gene: TRBV5-4
J gene: TRBJ1-1

CDR3 DNA: TGTGCCAGCAGCTTCAGCGGGGGGGCCTACGAGCAGTACTTC
CDR3 protein: CASSFSGGAYEQYF
clone size: NA
D gene: TRBD2
V gene: TRBV7-3
J gene: TRBJ2-7

CDR3 DNA: TGTGCCAGCAGCTTAGATGGGGGGGTTTCCGGCTACACCTTC
CDR3 protein: CASSLDGGVSGYTF
clone size: NA
D gene: NA
V gene: TRBV7-2
J gene: TRBJ1-2

CDR3 DNA: TGTGCCACCAGTGGTGGGACAGGCGGTGGCTACACCTTC
CDR3 protein: CATSGGTGGGYTF
clone size: NA
D gene: TRBD1
V gene: TRBV24-1
J gene: TRBJ1-2

CDR3 DNA: TGTGCCAGCAGCCAAGGGCCGGGACTAGTGTGGGATACGCAGTATTTT
CDR3 protein: CASSQGPGLVWDTQYF
clone size: NA
D gene: TRBD2
V gene: TRBV14
J gene: TRBJ2-3

CDR3 DNA: TGTGCCAGCAGTCCGGACAGGGCTGCTAACTATGGCTACACCTTC
CDR3 protein: CASSPDRAANYGYTF
clone size: NA
D gene: TRBD1
V gene: TRBV28
J gene: TRBJ1-2

CDR3 DNA: TGTGCCAGCAGTTCCGGGACAGGGCGCGAGCAGTACTTC
CDR3 protein: CASSSGTGREQYF
clone size: NA
D gene: TRBD1
V gene: TRBV6-5
J gene: TRBJ2-7

CDR3 DNA: TGTGCCAGCAGCCAAGCTACAGGGGCTAAGCAGTACTTC
CDR3 protein: CASSQATGAKQYF
clone size: NA
D gene: TRBD1
V gene: TRBV3-1/TRBV3-2
J gene: TRBJ2-7

CDR3 DNA: TGTGCCAGCAGCTCGATATGGACAGCCGGCTACACCTTC
CDR3 protein: CASSSIWTAGYTF
clone size: once
D gene: NA
V gene: TRBV7-2
J gene: TRBJ1-2

CDR3 DNA: TGTGCCAGCAGCCCCGACAGGGGAATGCCTGAAGCTTTCTTT
CDR3 protein: CASSPDRGMPEAFF
clone size: NA
D gene: TRBD1
V gene: TRBV28
J gene: TRBJ1-1

CDR3 DNA: TGCAGCGTTGGAACAGGGACGTTGACTGAAGCTTTCTTT
CDR3 protein: CSVGTGTLTEAFF
clone size: NA
D gene: NA
V gene: TRBV29-1
J gene: TRBJ1-1